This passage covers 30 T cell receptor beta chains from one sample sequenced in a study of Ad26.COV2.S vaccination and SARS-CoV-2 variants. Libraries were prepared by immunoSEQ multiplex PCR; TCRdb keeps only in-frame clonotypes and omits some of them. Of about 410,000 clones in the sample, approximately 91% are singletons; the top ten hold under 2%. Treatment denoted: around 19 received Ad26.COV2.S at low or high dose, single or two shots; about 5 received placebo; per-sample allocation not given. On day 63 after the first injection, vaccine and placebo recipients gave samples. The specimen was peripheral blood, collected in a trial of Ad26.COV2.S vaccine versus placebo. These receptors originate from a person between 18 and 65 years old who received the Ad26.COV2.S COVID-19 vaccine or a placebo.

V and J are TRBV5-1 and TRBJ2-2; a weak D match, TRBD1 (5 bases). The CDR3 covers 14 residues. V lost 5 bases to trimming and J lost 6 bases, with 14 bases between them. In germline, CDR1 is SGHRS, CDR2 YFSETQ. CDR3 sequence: CASREQESPGELFF. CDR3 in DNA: TGCGCCAGCAGGGAACAGGAGTCTCCCGGGGAGCTGTTTTTT.

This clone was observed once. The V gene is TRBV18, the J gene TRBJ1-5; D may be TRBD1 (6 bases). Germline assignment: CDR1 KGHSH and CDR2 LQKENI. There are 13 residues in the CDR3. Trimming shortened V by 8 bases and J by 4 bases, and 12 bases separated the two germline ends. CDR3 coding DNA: TGTGCCAGCAGGGGGGACCTAAATCAGCCCCAGCATTTT. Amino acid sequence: CASRGDLNQPQHF.

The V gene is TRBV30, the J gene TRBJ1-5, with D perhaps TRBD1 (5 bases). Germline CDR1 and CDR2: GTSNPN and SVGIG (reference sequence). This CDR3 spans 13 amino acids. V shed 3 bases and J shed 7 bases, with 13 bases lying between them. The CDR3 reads CAWSVGDYQPQHF. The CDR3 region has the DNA TGTGCCTGGAGCGTAGGGGATTACCAGCCCCAGCATTTT.

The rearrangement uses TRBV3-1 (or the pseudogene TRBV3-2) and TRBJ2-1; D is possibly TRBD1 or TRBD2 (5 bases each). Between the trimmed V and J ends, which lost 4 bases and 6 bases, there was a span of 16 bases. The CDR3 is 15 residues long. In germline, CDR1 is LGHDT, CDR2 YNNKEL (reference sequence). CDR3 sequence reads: CASSRLRGQGNEQFF. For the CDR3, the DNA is TGTGCCAGCAGCCGCCTCCGGGGCCAGGGCAATGAGCAGTTCTTC.

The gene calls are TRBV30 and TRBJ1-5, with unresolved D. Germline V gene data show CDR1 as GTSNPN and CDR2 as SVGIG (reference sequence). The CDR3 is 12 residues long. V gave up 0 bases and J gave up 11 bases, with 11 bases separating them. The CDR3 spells CAWSVQWDSQHF. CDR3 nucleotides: TGTGCCTGGAGTGTACAATGGGATTCCCAGCATTTT.

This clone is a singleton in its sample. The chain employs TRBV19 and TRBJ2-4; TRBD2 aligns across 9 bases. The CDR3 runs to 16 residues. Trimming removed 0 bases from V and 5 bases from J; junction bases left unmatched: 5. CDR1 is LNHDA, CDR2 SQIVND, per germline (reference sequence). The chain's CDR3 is CASSIEAGGRENIQYF. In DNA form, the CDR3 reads TGTGCCAGTAGTATAGAAGCGGGAGGTAGGGAAAACATTCAGTACTTC.

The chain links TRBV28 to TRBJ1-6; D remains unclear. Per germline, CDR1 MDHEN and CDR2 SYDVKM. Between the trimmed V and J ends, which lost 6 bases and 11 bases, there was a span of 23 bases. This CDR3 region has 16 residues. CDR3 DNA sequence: TGTGCCAGCAGGCTTAACCTAGGGTTTGGGATGGCACCCCTCCACTTT. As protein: CASRLNLGFGMAPLHF.

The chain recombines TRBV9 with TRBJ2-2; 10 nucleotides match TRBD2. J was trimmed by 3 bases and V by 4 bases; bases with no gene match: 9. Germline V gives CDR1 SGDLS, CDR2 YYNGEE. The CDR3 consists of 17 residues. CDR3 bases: TGTGCCAGCAGCCCGGGACTAGCGAGATCTTACACCGGGGAGCTGTTTTTT. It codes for CASSPGLARSYTGELFF.

The CDR3 bases are TGTGCCAGCAGCCACCGCGGACAGGGGGTCACCGGGGAGCTGTTTTTT. It encodes CASSHRGQGVTGELFF. V gene TRBV3-1 (or the pseudogene TRBV3-2) combines with J gene TRBJ2-2; 10 bases map to TRBD1. CDR3 length equals 16 residues. With 3 bases clipped from V and 4 bases from J, the junction kept 5 bases outside the gene matches. CDR1 and CDR2 (germline): LGHDT, YNNKEL (reference sequence).

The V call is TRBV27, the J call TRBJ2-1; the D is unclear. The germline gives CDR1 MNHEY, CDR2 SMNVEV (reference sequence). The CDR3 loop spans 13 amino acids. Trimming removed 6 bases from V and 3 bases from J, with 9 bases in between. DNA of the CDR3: TGTGCCAGCAGCCAAGGGTTCTACAATGAGCAGTTCTTC. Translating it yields CASSQGFYNEQFF.

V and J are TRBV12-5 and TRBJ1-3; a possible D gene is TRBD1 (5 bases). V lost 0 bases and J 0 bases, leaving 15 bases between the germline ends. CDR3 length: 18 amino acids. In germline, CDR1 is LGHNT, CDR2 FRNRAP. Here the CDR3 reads CASGLVLRGSNSGNTIYF. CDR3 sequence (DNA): TGTGCTAGTGGTTTGGTACTGAGGGGCAGCAACTCTGGAAACACCATATATTTT.

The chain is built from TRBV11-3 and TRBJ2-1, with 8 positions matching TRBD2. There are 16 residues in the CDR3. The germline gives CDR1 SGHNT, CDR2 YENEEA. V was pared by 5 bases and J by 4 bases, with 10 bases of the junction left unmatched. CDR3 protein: CASSPTGTRIYNEQFF. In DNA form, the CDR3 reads TGTGCCAGCAGCCCGACCGGGACTAGAATTTACAATGAGCAGTTCTTC.

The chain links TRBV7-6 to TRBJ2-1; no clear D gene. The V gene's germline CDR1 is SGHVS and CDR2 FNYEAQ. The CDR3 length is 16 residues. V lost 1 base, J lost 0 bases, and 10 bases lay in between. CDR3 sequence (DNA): TGTGCCAGCAGCTTAGGGGCCCCGAGCTCCTACAATGAGCAGTTCTTC. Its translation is CASSLGAPSSYNEQFF.

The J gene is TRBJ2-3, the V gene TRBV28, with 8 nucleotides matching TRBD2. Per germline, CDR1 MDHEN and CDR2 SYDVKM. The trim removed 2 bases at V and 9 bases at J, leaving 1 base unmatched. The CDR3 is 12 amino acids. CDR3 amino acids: CASSLRGGTQYF. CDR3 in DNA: TGTGCCAGCAGTTTACGGGGGGGGACGCAGTATTTT.

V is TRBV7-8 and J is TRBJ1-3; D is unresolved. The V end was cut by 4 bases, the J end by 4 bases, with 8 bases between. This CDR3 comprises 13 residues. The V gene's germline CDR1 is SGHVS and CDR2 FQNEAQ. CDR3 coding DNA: TGTGCCAGCAGCTCCCAGACGGGAAACACCATATATTTT. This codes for CASSSQTGNTIYF.

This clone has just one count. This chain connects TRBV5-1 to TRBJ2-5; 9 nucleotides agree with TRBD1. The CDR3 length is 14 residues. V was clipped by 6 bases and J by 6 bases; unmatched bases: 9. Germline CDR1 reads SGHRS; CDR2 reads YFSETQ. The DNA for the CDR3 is TGCGCCAGCACCGTACAGGGGGCTTTACAGACCCAGTACTTC. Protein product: CASTVQGALQTQYF.

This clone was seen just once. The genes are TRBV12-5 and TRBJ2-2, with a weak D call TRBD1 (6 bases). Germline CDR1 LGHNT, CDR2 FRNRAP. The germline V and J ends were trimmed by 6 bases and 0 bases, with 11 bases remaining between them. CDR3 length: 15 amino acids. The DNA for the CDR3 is TGTGCTAGTGGGGTAGGGGGATCGAACACCGGGGAGCTGTTTTTT. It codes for CASGVGGSNTGELFF.

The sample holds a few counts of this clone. The CDR3 region has the DNA TGCGCCAGCAGCCTGGGCCCTGTGACGACAGTTTTCTCTGGAAACACCATATATTTT. This sequence encodes CASSLGPVTTVFSGNTIYF. This chain links TRBV5-1 with TRBJ1-3; D perhaps matches TRBD1 (5 bases). Germline CDR1 and CDR2: SGHRS and YFSETQ. Trimming took 4 bases from V and 0 from J, leaving 23 bases between them. This CDR3 is 19 amino acids long. The full variable domain, completed using reference TRBV5-1 and TRBJ1-3, is KAGVTQTPRYLIKTRGQQVTLSCSPISGHRSVSWYQQTPGQGLQFLFEYFSETQRNKGNFPGRFSGRQFSNSRSEMNVSTLELGDSALYLCASSLGPVTTVFSGNTIYFGEGSWLTVV.

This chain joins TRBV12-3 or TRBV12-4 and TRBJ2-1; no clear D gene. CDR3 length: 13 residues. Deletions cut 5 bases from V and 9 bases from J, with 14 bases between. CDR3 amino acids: CASSLDPLGEQFF. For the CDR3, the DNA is TGTGCCAGCAGTCTCGACCCCCTTGGTGAGCAGTTCTTC.

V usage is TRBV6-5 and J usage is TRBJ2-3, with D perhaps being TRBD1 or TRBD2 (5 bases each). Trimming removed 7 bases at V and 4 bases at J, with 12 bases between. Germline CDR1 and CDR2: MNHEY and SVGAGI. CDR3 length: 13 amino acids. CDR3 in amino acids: CASNLLGADTQYF. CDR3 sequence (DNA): TGTGCCAGCAACCTACTGGGGGCAGATACGCAGTATTTT.

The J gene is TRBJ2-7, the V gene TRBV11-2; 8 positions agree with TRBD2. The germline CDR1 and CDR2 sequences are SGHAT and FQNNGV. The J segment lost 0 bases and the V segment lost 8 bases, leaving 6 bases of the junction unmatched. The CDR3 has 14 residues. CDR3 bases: TGTGCCAGCGGACCGGGACTAGTCTCCTACGAGCAGTACTTC. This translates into CASGPGLVSYEQYF.

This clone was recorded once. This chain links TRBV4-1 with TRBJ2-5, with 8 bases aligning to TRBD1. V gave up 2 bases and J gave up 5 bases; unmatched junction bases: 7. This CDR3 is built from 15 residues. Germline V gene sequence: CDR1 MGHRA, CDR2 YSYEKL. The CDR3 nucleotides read TGCGCCAGCAGCCAAAGGGCAGGGGGCGGGGAGACCCAGTACTTC. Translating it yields CASSQRAGGGETQYF.

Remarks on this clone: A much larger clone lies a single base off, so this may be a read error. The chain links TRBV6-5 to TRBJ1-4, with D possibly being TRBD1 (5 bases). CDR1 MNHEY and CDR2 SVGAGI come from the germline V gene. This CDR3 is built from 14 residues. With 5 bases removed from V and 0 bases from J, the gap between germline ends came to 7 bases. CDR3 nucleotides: TGTGCCAGCAGTCCGACAGCAACTAATGAAAAACTGTTTTTT. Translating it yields CASSPTATNEKLFF.

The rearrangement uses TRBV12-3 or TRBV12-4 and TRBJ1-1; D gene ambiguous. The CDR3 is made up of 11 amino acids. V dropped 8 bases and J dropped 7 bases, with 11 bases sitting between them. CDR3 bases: TGTGCCAGCCCCTTGGACCGTGAAGCTTTCTTT. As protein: CASPLDREAFF.

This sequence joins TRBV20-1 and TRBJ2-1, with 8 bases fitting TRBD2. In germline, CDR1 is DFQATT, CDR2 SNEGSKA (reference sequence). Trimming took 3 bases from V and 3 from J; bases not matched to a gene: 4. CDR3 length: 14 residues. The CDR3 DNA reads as TGCAGTGCTAGTACAACTAGCGGCTACAATGAGCAGTTCTTC. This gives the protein CSASTTSGYNEQFF.

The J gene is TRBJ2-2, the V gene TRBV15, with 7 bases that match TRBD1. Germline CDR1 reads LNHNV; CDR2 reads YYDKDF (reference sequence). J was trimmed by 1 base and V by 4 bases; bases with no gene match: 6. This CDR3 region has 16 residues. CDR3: CATSNDRDRNTGELFF. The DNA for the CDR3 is TGTGCCACCAGCAATGACCGGGACAGGAACACCGGGGAGCTGTTTTTT.

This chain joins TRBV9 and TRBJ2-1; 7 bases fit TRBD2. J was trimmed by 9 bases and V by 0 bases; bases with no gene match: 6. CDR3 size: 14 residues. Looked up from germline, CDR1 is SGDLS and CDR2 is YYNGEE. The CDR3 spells CASSVATSGGEQFF. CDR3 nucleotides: TGTGCCAGCAGCGTAGCTACTTCGGGGGGTGAGCAGTTCTTC.

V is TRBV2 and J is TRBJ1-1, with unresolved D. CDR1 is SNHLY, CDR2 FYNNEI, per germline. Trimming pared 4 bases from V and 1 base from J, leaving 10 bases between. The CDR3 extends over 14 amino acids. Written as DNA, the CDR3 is TGTGCCAGCAGTGTAGAGACGGCGAACACTGAAGCTTTCTTT. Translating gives CASSVETANTEAFF.

CDR3 amino acids: CASSLEPRGSYEQYF. The CDR3 DNA follows: TGTGCCAGCAGCTTGGAGCCCCGGGGATCCTACGAGCAGTACTTC. The genes are TRBV5-5 and TRBJ2-7; tentatively, D is TRBD2 (5 bases). With 0 bases removed from V and 1 base from J, the gap between germline ends came to 11 bases. The CDR3 has 15 residues. CDR1 and CDR2 (germline): SGHKS, YYEKEE (reference sequence).

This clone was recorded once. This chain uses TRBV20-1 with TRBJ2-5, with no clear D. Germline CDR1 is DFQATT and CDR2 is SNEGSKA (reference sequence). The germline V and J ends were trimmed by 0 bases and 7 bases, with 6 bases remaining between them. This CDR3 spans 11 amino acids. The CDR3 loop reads CSARDPATQYF. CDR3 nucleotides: TGCAGTGCTAGAGACCCCGCGACCCAGTACTTC.